This T cell receptor (beta chain) originates from a study of OX40 agonist ivuxolimab in advanced cancers. Germline CDR1 is SGHAT and CDR2 is FQNNGV. The V end lost 1 base, the J end lost 4 bases, and 7 bases lay between the germline ends. The length of the CDR3 is 13 residues. Systemic immunosuppression or autoimmune disease history was grounds to exclude patients. Assay: immunoSEQ multiplex PCR; the TCRdb copy retains only in-frame clones and omits some. The repertoire holds 55,000 to 65,000 clones, with 84% as singletons. Remarks on this clone: Its cognate antigen is unknown.

Study-level findings and limits: Relative to CD4+ cells, CD8+ T cells on average had more expanded clones.

The receptor was derived from an adult with an advanced solid tumor such as melanoma, head and neck, liver or kidney cancer. The specimen comprised CD4+ or CD8+ T cells sorted from blood, sampled in a trial of the OX40 agonist ivuxolimab. The J gene is TRBJ1-1, the V gene TRBV11-2; D not resolved. CDR3 coding DNA: TGTGCCAGCAGCTTAGGGTTGGGCACTGAAGCTTTCTTT. It codes for CASSLGLGTEAFF.